These 22 T cell receptor beta chains share one sample of origin, sequenced in a study of blood T cell repertoires in COVID-19 (dated by TCRdb to about 2020). Libraries were prepared through the immunoSEQ multiplex PCR assay. As stored in TCRdb, this immuneACCESS dataset retains in-frame rearrangements with V and J assigned. A fraction of the clones does not appear; measured against another copy, unresolved V genes explain less than half of the discrepancy, and the remainder lacks a known reason. For this sample there are around 78,000 clones; roughly 85% appear just once. The ten largest clonotypes hold roughly 46% of the sample. Sequencing was carried out using peripheral blood. These receptors originate from a human donor in a cohort sampled during active COVID-19.

This clone was detected a few times. The J gene is TRBJ2-7, the V gene TRBV19, with a tentative D call TRBD1 (6 bases). The V and J ends lost 4 bases and 0 bases respectively, with 16 bases between them. Per germline, CDR1 LNHDA and CDR2 SQIVND (reference sequence). The CDR3 runs to 16 residues. CDR3: CASSRQGLDRSYEQYF. DNA of the CDR3: TGTGCCAGTAGTAGGCAGGGGTTGGACCGCTCCTACGAGCAGTACTTC.

J is TRBJ1-1 and V is TRBV27; no definite D call. CDR3 length: 14 residues. The V end was cut by 5 bases, the J end by 5 bases, with 15 bases between. The germline CDR1 and CDR2 sequences are MNHEY and SMNVEV (reference sequence). DNA of the CDR3: TGTGCCAGCAGTCCCCTTGACTCTAGGACTGAAGCTTTCTTT. Its protein product is CASSPLDSRTEAFF.

The chain links TRBV9 to TRBJ2-3, with D possibly matching TRBD1 (5 bases). The V and J ends lost 2 bases and 4 bases respectively, with 11 bases between them. Germline V gene data show CDR1 as SGDLS and CDR2 as YYNGEE. The CDR3 length is 14 residues. The DNA of the CDR3 is TGTGCCAGCAGCGTCACGTCGACAGCAGATACGCAGTATTTT. As protein: CASSVTSTADTQYF.

This chain links TRBV2 with TRBJ1-5, with a tentative D call TRBD1 (5 bases). V was clipped by 0 bases and J by 6 bases, with 12 bases between them. Germline V gives CDR1 SNHLY, CDR2 FYNNEI. The CDR3 is 15 residues long. CDR3 amino acids: CASSEARGAGQPQHF. As DNA, the CDR3 is TGTGCCAGCAGTGAAGCGCGGGGCGCAGGTCAGCCCCAGCATTTT. The full variable domain, rest sourced from reference TRBV2 and TRBJ1-5, is EPEVTQTPSHQVTQMGQEVILRCVPISNHLYFYWYRQILGQKVEFLVSFYNNEISEKSEIFDDQFSVERPDGSNFTLKIRSTKLEDSAMYFCASSEARGAGQPQHFGDGTRLSIL.

This chain uses TRBV4-3 with TRBJ2-5; TRBD2 matches at 12 bases. V trimming: 1 base; J trimming: 5 bases; junction bases outside the gene matches: 8. Germline values: CDR1 LGHNA, CDR2 YSLEER. The CDR3 contains 17 residues. The CDR3 DNA follows: TGCGCCAGCAGCCAAGGGACTAGCGGGGTAGTGCAGGAGACCCAGTACTTC. Translating it yields CASSQGTSGVVQETQYF.

The genes are TRBV7-2 and TRBJ1-1; D unclear. V lost 2 bases and J lost 1, with 8 bases in between. CDR1 and CDR2 (germline): SGHTA, FQGNSA. CDR3 size: 14 residues. The CDR3 region is CASSLTVRNTEAFF. CDR3 nucleotides: TGTGCCAGCAGCTTAACAGTACGGAACACTGAAGCTTTCTTT.

The chain recombines TRBV6-1 with TRBJ2-1; TRBD2 matches at 8 bases. V lost 1 base, J lost 5 bases, and 16 bases stayed unmatched. The CDR3 loop spans 19 amino acids. CDR1 MNHNS and CDR2 SASEGT come from the germline V gene. The CDR3 here is CASSEDGGGGRLPNNEQFF. DNA for the CDR3: TGTGCCAGCAGTGAAGATGGCGGCGGGGGGCGACTCCCTAACAATGAGCAGTTCTTC.

The genes are TRBV5-1 and TRBJ2-1, with D maybe TRBD1 (5 bases). Trimming took off 2 bases at V and 5 bases at J, with 8 bases between the two ends. The CDR3 loop spans 13 amino acids. Germline V lookup: CDR1 SGHRS, CDR2 YFSETQ. The CDR3 DNA reads TGCGCCAGCAGCTTCGACAGTAACAATGAGCAGTTCTTC. Its translation: CASSFDSNNEQFF.

This clone came up many times. Other DNA sequences within the sample encode an identical CDR3. This chain joins TRBV19 and TRBJ2-3, with 8 bases fitting TRBD2. Germline values: CDR1 LNHDA, CDR2 SQIVND (reference sequence). The CDR3 covers 12 residues. The trim removed 6 bases at V and 6 bases at J, leaving 2 bases unmatched. The CDR3 sequence is CASRTGGDTQYF. The DNA of the CDR3 is TGTGCCAGTAGAACGGGAGGGGATACGCAGTATTTT.

The chain combines TRBV7-2 with TRBJ2-2; D is possibly TRBD1 (5 bases). Germline V gene lookup returns CDR1 SGHTA and CDR2 FQGNSA. This CDR3 has 15 amino acids. Trimming removed 3 bases from V and 6 bases from J, with 14 bases in between. This CDR3 reads CASSFRTQVPGELFF. CDR3 bases: TGTGCCAGCAGCTTTAGGACACAGGTTCCCGGGGAGCTGTTTTTT.

This chain joins TRBV3-1 (or the pseudogene TRBV3-2) and TRBJ2-3, with 7 bases identical to TRBD1. With 3 bases clipped from V and 3 bases from J, the junction kept 3 bases outside the gene matches. Germline CDR1 and CDR2: LGHDT and YNNKEL (reference sequence). This CDR3 contains 14 residues. This CDR3 is CASSHRDRTDTQYF. The DNA of the CDR3 is TGTGCCAGCAGCCACCGGGACAGAACAGATACGCAGTATTTT.

The V and J genes are TRBV7-2 and TRBJ1-6; the match to TRBD1 covers 7 bases. Germline V gives CDR1 SGHTA, CDR2 FQGNSA. V shed 3 bases, J shed 6 bases, and the junction held 5 bases outside the gene matches. The CDR3 sequence is 15 residues long. CDR3 in amino acids: CASSFTGTVNSPLHF. The CDR3 DNA reads as TGTGCCAGCAGCTTTACCGGGACAGTTAATTCACCCCTCCACTTT.

The gene calls are TRBV6-5 and TRBJ2-3; no clear D gene. Germline V gene data show CDR1 as MNHEY and CDR2 as SVGAGI. CDR3 size: 13 residues. Between the trimmed V and J ends, which lost 6 bases and 2 bases, there was a span of 9 bases. Written as DNA, the CDR3 is TGTGCCAGCAGGGGCGTAAACACAGATACGCAGTATTTT. This sequence encodes CASRGVNTDTQYF.

This sequence joins TRBV10-3 and TRBJ2-5, with TRBD2 matching 8 bases. Trimming cost V 0 bases and J 1 base; bases outside gene matches: 4. This CDR3 is built from 16 residues. Germline V gene data show CDR1 as ENHRY and CDR2 as SYGVKD. Here the CDR3 reads CAISESGRGAQETQYF. For the CDR3, the DNA is TGTGCCATCAGTGAGTCTGGGCGGGGGGCCCAAGAGACCCAGTACTTC.

The chain couples TRBV5-4 to TRBJ1-1; 9 bases are shared with TRBD1. The CDR3 is 13 amino acids. With V trimmed by 2 bases and J by 4 bases, 0 bases remained unmatched. Germline V CDR1 and CDR2: SGHNT, YYREEE (reference sequence). CDR3 DNA sequence: TGTGCCAGCAGCTTACAGGGGGCCACTGAAGCTTTCTTT. Amino acid sequence: CASSLQGATEAFF.

The chain uses TRBV2 and TRBJ2-1, with D perhaps matching TRBD1 (6 bases). This CDR3 is 14 amino acids long. V was trimmed by 4 bases and J by 8 bases, leaving 15 bases between them. Germline V gives CDR1 SNHLY, CDR2 FYNNEI. CDR3 protein: CASSAYTRGDEQFF. CDR3 DNA sequence: TGTGCCAGCAGTGCCTACACCAGGGGAGATGAGCAGTTCTTC.

CDR3 bases: TGCGCCAGCAGCAAACTCGGACTAGCGGGAGCCGGGGAGCTGTTTTTT. Protein sequence: CASSKLGLAGAGELFF. The rearrangement joins TRBV5-1 to TRBJ2-2; 13 nucleotides match TRBD2. The length of the CDR3 is 16 residues. The trim removed 4 bases at V and 6 bases at J, leaving 6 bases unmatched. Germline V gene data show CDR1 as SGHRS and CDR2 as YFSETQ. Based on the CDR3 plus reference TRBV5-1 and TRBJ2-2, the full variable domain is KAGVTQTPRYLIKTRGQQVTLSCSPISGHRSVSWYQQTPGQGLQFLFEYFSETQRNKGNFPGRFSGRQFSNSRSEMNVSTLELGDSALYLCASSKLGLAGAGELFFGEGSRLTVL.

The V and J genes are TRBV30 and TRBJ2-4; D not certain. CDR1 is GTSNPN and CDR2 is SVGIG in the germline V gene (reference sequence). The V end was cut by 2 bases, the J end by 0 bases, with 11 bases between. The CDR3 is made up of 15 amino acids. The CDR3 DNA sequence: TGTGCCTGGAGTATCACAGATATAGCCAAAAACATTCAGTACTTC. Translated, it gives CAWSITDIAKNIQYF.

This clone has a single count. The rearrangement uses TRBV18 and TRBJ1-1, with D maybe TRBD1 (6 bases). CDR3 size: 14 residues. In germline, CDR1 is KGHSH, CDR2 LQKENI. Trimming removed 2 bases from V and 3 bases from J, with 10 bases in between. CDR3 residues: CASSPGTTHTEAFF. The CDR3 nucleotides are TGTGCCAGCTCACCAGGGACAACCCACACTGAAGCTTTCTTT. The full variable domain, completed using reference TRBV18 and TRBJ1-1, is NAGVMQNPRHLVRRRGQEARLRCSPMKGHSHVYWYRQLPEEGLKFMVYLQKENIIDESGMPKERFSAEFPKEGPSILRIQQVVRGDSAAYFCASSPGTTHTEAFFGQGTRLTVV.

The genes are TRBV30 and TRBJ2-7; 10 nucleotides align to TRBD1. Germline V lookup: CDR1 GTSNPN, CDR2 SVGIG (reference sequence). Trimming cost V 3 bases and J 1 base; bases outside gene matches: 0. CDR3 length: 13 amino acids. The CDR3 here is CAWRDRGSYEQYF. In nucleotides, the CDR3 is TGTGCCTGGAGGGACAGGGGGTCCTACGAGCAGTACTTC. Full variable domain (outside the CDR3, taken from reference TRBV30 and TRBJ2-7): SQTIHQWPATLVQPVGSPLSLECTVEGTSNPNLYWYRQAAGRGLQLLFYSVGIGQISSEVPQNLSASRPQDRQFILSSKKLLLSDSGFYLCAWRDRGSYEQYFGPGTRLTVT.

The V call is TRBV19, the J call TRBJ1-5, with 10 bases matching TRBD1. The trim removed 6 bases at V and 1 base at J, leaving 6 bases unmatched. CDR3 length equals 16 residues. Germline lookup yields CDR1 LNHDA and CDR2 SQIVND (reference sequence). The CDR3 loop reads CASRVKDRGSNQPQHF. CDR3 coding DNA: TGTGCCAGTAGGGTTAAGGACAGGGGGAGCAATCAGCCCCAGCATTTT.

The chain recombines TRBV30 with TRBJ1-1; D gene unclear. Germline V lookup: CDR1 GTSNPN, CDR2 SVGIG (reference sequence). The CDR3 is 11 amino acids. The V end was cut by 2 bases, the J end by 3 bases, with 4 bases between. CDR3 sequence reads: CAWSHDTEAFF. The DNA of the CDR3 is TGTGCCTGGAGTCATGACACTGAAGCTTTCTTT.